Shown below are 22 T cell receptor beta chains from a single sample sequenced in a study of T cells in narcolepsy. TCRdb keeps only in-frame clones here, not all; method: immunoSEQ multiplex PCR. The sample consists of over 25,000 clones, more than 75% of them appearing once. What was sequenced was CD45RA- memory CD4+ T cells from PBMCs. These TCRs come from a human donor with narcolepsy.

This clone was counted between two and nine times. The chain carries TRBV19 and TRBJ2-6; D is undetermined. The CDR3 contains 15 residues. The V gene lost 6 bases and the J gene lost 4 bases, with 13 bases spanning the gap. From germline, CDR1 is LNHDA and CDR2 SQIVND (reference sequence). CDR3 DNA sequence: TGTGCCAGTAGCAAAGAGTCTGCCGGGGCCAACGTCCTGACTTTC. Translating gives CASSKESAGANVLTF.

The chain couples TRBV6-6 to TRBJ2-7; TRBD2 agrees at 8 bases. The V gene end was trimmed by 3 bases and the J gene end by 7 bases; junction bases not matched to a gene: 11. Germline values: CDR1 MNHNY, CDR2 SVGAGI (reference sequence). This CDR3 is 15 amino acids long. The CDR3 sequence: CASSYDLSGGLEQYF. In nucleotides, the CDR3 is TGTGCCAGCAGTTATGACTTGAGCGGGGGCTTGGAGCAGTACTTC.

This sequence joins TRBV5-5 and TRBJ2-1, with 10 bases lining up with TRBD1. The V gene end was trimmed by 4 bases and the J gene end by 8 bases; junction bases not matched to a gene: 9. The CDR3 extends over 15 amino acids. Per germline, CDR1 SGHKS and CDR2 YYEKEE (reference sequence). The CDR3 region has the DNA TGTGCCAGCAGCCGGGGGACAGGGGAATGGGATGAGCAGTTCTTC. Translation: CASSRGTGEWDEQFF.

This chain connects TRBV27 to TRBJ2-7; 7 bases match TRBD2. The length of the CDR3 is 14 residues. Germline CDR1 reads MNHEY; CDR2 reads SMNVEV (reference sequence). Trimming took 7 bases from V and 2 from J; bases not matched to a gene: 8. CDR3 amino acids: CASTASGATYEQYF. CDR3 in DNA: TGTGCCAGCACCGCGAGCGGGGCAACCTACGAGCAGTACTTC.

The rearrangement links TRBV6-6 to TRBJ1-1, with 9 positions matching TRBD1. The germline V gene encodes CDR1 MNHNY and CDR2 SVGAGI (reference sequence). CDR3 size: 15 residues. The trim removed 4 bases at V and 8 bases at J, leaving 11 bases unmatched. The CDR3: CASSSTGGASLEAFF. Written as DNA, the CDR3 is TGTGCCAGCAGTTCCACAGGGGGCGCTAGCCTGGAAGCTTTCTTT.

The chain couples TRBV6-5 to TRBJ2-5; D gene ambiguous. The CDR3 consists of 13 residues. The germline CDR1 and CDR2 sequences are MNHEY and SVGAGI. V shed 5 bases and J shed 3 bases, with 10 bases lying between them. This CDR3 is CASSVDWEETQYF. The DNA of the CDR3 is TGTGCCAGCAGTGTAGACTGGGAAGAGACCCAGTACTTC.

CDR3 in amino acids: CASSYNGLAAKNIQYF. The DNA for the CDR3 is TGTGCCAGCAGTTATAATGGATTAGCAGCCAAAAACATTCAGTACTTC. The rearrangement joins TRBV6-5 to TRBJ2-4; D is uncertain. This CDR3 has 16 residues. Germline-derived CDR1 and CDR2 are MNHEY and SVGAGI. V was shortened by 3 bases and J by 0 bases, with 12 bases between the two germline ends.

This clone occurred a few times. The chain employs TRBV19 and TRBJ1-2, with D possibly being TRBD1 (6 bases). This CDR3 has 15 residues. The germline V gene encodes CDR1 LNHDA and CDR2 SQIVND (reference sequence). The V end was cut by 5 bases, the J end by 4 bases, with 17 bases between. Here the CDR3 reads CASSRDNGFAYGYTF. CDR3 nucleotide sequence: TGTGCCAGTAGTCGGGACAACGGGTTCGCCTATGGCTACACCTTC.

J is TRBJ2-6 and V is TRBV27; D may correspond to TRBD1 or TRBD2 (5 bases each). CDR1 MNHEY and CDR2 SMNVEV come from the germline V gene (reference sequence). Trimming shortened V by 5 bases and J by 0 bases, and 11 bases separated the two germline ends. This CDR3 contains 16 residues. This chain's CDR3 is CASSPGRSSGANVLTF. In DNA form, the CDR3 reads TGTGCCAGCAGTCCGGGACGGAGCTCTGGGGCCAACGTCCTGACTTTC.

V and J are TRBV9 and TRBJ2-1; 11 nucleotides align to TRBD2. V lost 0 bases, J lost 4 bases, and 3 bases stayed unmatched. CDR3 length equals 16 residues. Germline V gene data show CDR1 as SGDLS and CDR2 as YYNGEE. CDR3 sequence reads: CASSVDGLAGYNEQFF. The CDR3 DNA follows: TGTGCCAGCAGCGTAGACGGACTAGCGGGTTACAATGAGCAGTTCTTC.

This clone was seen a handful of times. The rearrangement links TRBV5-4 to TRBJ2-5; the match to TRBD1 covers 7 bases. V trimming: 1 base; J trimming: 4 bases; junction bases outside the gene matches: 7. Germline V gene lookup returns CDR1 SGHNT and CDR2 YYREEE (reference sequence). The CDR3 runs to 15 residues. The CDR3, as DNA: TGTGCCAGCAGCTTGTCAAGTCGGACAGGAGAGACCCAGTACTTC. Amino acids: CASSLSSRTGETQYF.

Only one count was recorded for this clone. This chain connects TRBV10-3 to TRBJ1-1, with D perhaps TRBD1 (5 bases). Between the trimmed V and J ends, which lost 4 bases and 7 bases, there was a span of 13 bases. The germline gives CDR1 ENHRY, CDR2 SYGVKD. The CDR3 is 13 amino acids. The CDR3 DNA follows: TGTGCCATCAGTGTAGAGGGGTCGGGTGAAGCTTTCTTT. Its translation: CAISVEGSGEAFF.

The chain combines TRBV6-5 with TRBJ2-7; the D gene is possibly TRBD2 (6 bases). CDR1 is MNHEY, CDR2 SVGAGI, per germline. Trimming stripped 4 bases from V and 0 bases from J, with 16 bases between. The CDR3 runs 16 residues. CDR3 nucleotides: TGTGCCAGCAGTTCCTCTCGACTAGGCCCCTCCTACGAGCAGTACTTC. As protein: CASSSSRLGPSYEQYF.

The chain employs TRBV2 and TRBJ1-5, with D maybe TRBD1 (6 bases). The CDR3 length is 16 residues. V lost 2 bases to trimming and J lost 1 base, with 12 bases between them. Germline lookup yields CDR1 SNHLY and CDR2 FYNNEI. CDR3: CASSESSRGSNQPQHF. CDR3 in DNA: TGTGCCAGCAGTGAAAGCTCTAGGGGGAGCAATCAGCCCCAGCATTTT.

CDR3 protein: CASSPRIAGGRGTDTQYF. CDR3 DNA: TGTGCCAGCAGCCCACGGATAGCGGGGGGGCGGGGCACAGATACGCAGTATTTT. J is TRBJ2-3 and V is TRBV9, with TRBD2 matching over 11 bases. This CDR3 spans 18 amino acids. V was pared by 4 bases and J by 1 base, with 11 bases of the junction left unmatched. Germline V gene lookup returns CDR1 SGDLS and CDR2 YYNGEE.

J is TRBJ2-7 and V is TRBV4-2; the D gene is possibly TRBD2 (5 bases). The CDR3 consists of 14 residues. Germline CDR1 LGHNA, CDR2 YNFKEQ. V was trimmed by 3 bases and J by 6 bases, leaving 15 bases between them. Written as DNA, the CDR3 is TGTGCCAGCAGCCAGGACCTCCTAGGGAGCGAGCAGTACTTC. Protein sequence: CASSQDLLGSEQYF.

The chain joins TRBV7-2 to TRBJ2-7; the D call may be TRBD1 or TRBD2 (5 bases each). With 6 bases removed from V and 0 bases from J, the gap between germline ends came to 15 bases. Germline V CDR1 and CDR2: SGHTA, FQGNSA. The CDR3 sequence is 15 residues long. The CDR3 DNA is TGTGCCAGCAGTGAGGGGCACCCGAGCTCCTACGAGCAGTACTTC. Amino acid sequence: CASSEGHPSSYEQYF.

A note on this clone: A junction end diverges from the germline sequence, so it may reflect a read error. Other DNA sequences within the sample encode an identical CDR3. The J gene is TRBJ2-7, the V gene TRBV10-3, with 11 bases aligning to TRBD2. Germline V gene sequence: CDR1 ENHRY, CDR2 SYGVKD. This CDR3 comprises 15 residues. CDR3 DNA: TGTGCTATCAGTGAACGGGGGACTAGCGGCTACGAGCAGTACTTC. Its protein product is CAISERGTSGYEQYF.

This rearrangement joins TRBV27 to TRBJ1-2, with D hard to call. The CDR3 is 15 amino acids. Germline V gene lookup returns CDR1 MNHEY and CDR2 SMNVEV (reference sequence). Trimming left V 3 bases short and J 0 bases short, with 11 bases between. The CDR3 nucleotides read TGTGCCAGCAGTTTGGCCCCTAGGGCTAACTATGGCTACACCTTC. Translating gives CASSLAPRANYGYTF.

The rearrangement links TRBV19 to TRBJ1-6; TRBD1 aligns across 7 bases. This CDR3 spans 16 amino acids. Germline CDR1 reads LNHDA; CDR2 reads SQIVND (reference sequence). After removal of 5 bases from V and 1 base from J, the junction contained 5 bases not matched to a gene. The CDR3 bases are TGTGCCAGTAGTGTAACAGGGGTGTCCTATAATTCACCCCTCCACTTT. This translates into CASSVTGVSYNSPLHF. Filled out from reference TRBV19 and TRBJ1-6, the complete variable domain reads DGGITQSPKYLFRKEGQNVTLSCEQNLNHDAMYWYRQDPGQGLRLIYYSQIVNDFQKGDIAEGYSVSREKKESFPLTVTSAQKNPTAFYLCASSVTGVSYNSPLHFGNGTRLTVT.

The J gene is TRBJ2-2, the V gene TRBV7-3; perhaps TRBD1 as D (5 bases). Per germline, CDR1 SGHTA and CDR2 FQGTGA. The CDR3 consists of 15 residues. The germline V and J ends were trimmed by 3 bases and 2 bases, with 10 bases remaining between them. CDR3 nucleotides: TGTGCCAGCAGCTTCTTAGGACAAAACACCGGGGAGCTGTTTTTT. Protein sequence: CASSFLGQNTGELFF.

The genes are TRBV19 and TRBJ1-1; D uncertain. V was shortened by 3 bases and J by 1 base, with 12 bases between the two germline ends. The CDR3 sequence is 15 residues long. CDR1 is LNHDA, CDR2 SQIVND, per germline (reference sequence). In DNA form, the CDR3 reads TGTGCCAGTAGTATGGCAGGAATAGGGAACACTGAAGCTTTCTTT. Encoded protein: CASSMAGIGNTEAFF.